This T cell receptor (beta chain) is drawn from a study of blood T cell repertoires in COVID-19. The CDR3 sequence is 16 residues long. V shed 3 bases and J 7 bases; nucleotides not matched to a gene: 9. The germline CDR1 and CDR2 sequences are SGHRS and YFSETQ. Assay used: immunoSEQ multiplex PCR; TCRdb lists only in-frame clones, some missing. This table holds over 200,000 clones, around 85% found once. The specimen sequenced was PBMCs or T cells enriched from blood (not recorded which). This sequence originates from a woman between 45 and 65 years old who had recovered from COVID-19. The V and J genes are TRBV5-1 and TRBJ2-1; 11 bases map to TRBD1. In DNA form, the CDR3 reads TGCGCCAGCAGCTCACTTACCGGACAGGGGGCTAATGAGCAGTTCTTC. The encoded protein is CASSSLTGQGANEQFF.